Each of the 9 T cell receptor delta chains below was sequenced from the same sample in a study of gamma-delta chains in newborns, infants, children. TCRdb called clones anew from the reads with CATT. The sample consists of a few thousand delta-chain clones, about 1% of them appearing once. Sequencing was performed on blood. The receptors stem from a child who was a newborn, infant or young child, either healthy, febrile or measles-vaccinated (not recorded which).

This clone was picked up a small number of times. A much bigger clone sits one base away, suggesting this may be a read error. The chain carries TRDV2 and TRDJ3; 7 bases align to TRDD3. Looked up from germline, CDR1 is GEAIGNYY and CDR2 is EKD. This CDR3 contains 18 residues. The CDR3 region has the DNA TGTGCCTGTGACACCGTACTGGGGAGCTCCTGGGACACCCGACAGGTGTTTTTC. Protein sequence: CACDTVLGSSWDTRQVFF.

This clone qualifies as large. The sample contains more than one DNA sequence encoding this CDR3. J is TRDJ3 and V is TRDV2, with 13 bases fitting TRDD3. This CDR3 spans 19 amino acids. V dropped 2 bases and J dropped 0; count of bases not matched to a gene: 3. CDR1 and CDR2 (germline): GEAIGNYY, EKD. The CDR3 is CACDKLGDTRSWDTRQMFF. The CDR3 region has the DNA TGTGCCTGTGACAAACTGGGGGATACGCGCTCCTGGGACACCCGACAGATGTTTTTC.

There are a few counts of this clone. A much larger clone lies a single base off, so this may be a read error. The chain is built from TRDV2 and TRDJ3, with D possibly being TRDD3 (6 bases). This CDR3 comprises 19 residues. The germline V gene encodes CDR1 GEAIGNYY and CDR2 EKD. The CDR3 DNA follows: TGTGCCTGTGACACCTTACTGGGAACAAGCTCCTGGGACACCCAACAGATGTTTTTC. Translation gives CACDTLLGTSSWDTQQMFF.

As to this clone: The protein in TCRdb stems from a much larger clone and differs at residue 13 from this DNA's translation, likely a read error; here the protein is translated from the DNA. The rearrangement joins TRDV2 to TRDJ2; 12 bases align to TRDD3. The CDR3 is 18 amino acids. Germline V lookup: CDR1 GEAIGNYY, CDR2 EKD. The CDR3 bases are TGTGCCTGTGACTCCTTACTGGGGGATACAGGTTTGGCAGCACAACTCTTCTTT. As protein: CACDSLLGDTGLAAQLFF.

This clone was seen only a few times. A single base is all that separates this from a far larger clone, so a read error is likely. At the DNA level, this CDR3 is encoded by other sequences in the same sample as well. This sequence joins TRDV2 and TRDJ3; 7 bases fit TRDD3. The CDR3 contains 20 residues. CDR1 is GEAIGNYY and CDR2 is EKD in the germline V gene. The CDR3 bases are TGCGCCTGTGACACCCTAATCGTGGGGGACAGCTCCTGGGACACCCGACAGATGTTTTTC. It encodes CACDTLIVGDSSWDTRQMFF.

This clone has more than one count but fewer than ten. The TCRdb protein fails to match the DNA translation at residue 7; the protein reported here was translated from the DNA. The chain has TRDV2 and TRDJ3; D is undetermined. V was shortened by 0 bases and J by 0 bases, with 14 bases between the two germline ends. The CDR3 loop spans 19 amino acids. The germline V gene encodes CDR1 GEAIGNYY and CDR2 EKD. CDR3 loop: CACDTVEDSSSWDTRQMFF. The DNA for the CDR3 is TGTGCCTGTGACACCGTTGAGGACTCTAGCTCCTGGGACACCCGACAGATGTTTTTC.

By share, this clone counts as medium-sized. CDR3 sequence (DNA): TGTGCTCTTGGGGAACTTCTTCCTACTGGGGGATACTTCTCTCGACTCTTCTTT. It encodes CALGELLPTGGYFSRLFF. This chain uses TRDV1 with TRDJ2; 12 bases match TRDD3. V was clipped by 0 bases and J by 13 bases; unmatched bases: 15. Germline CDR1 and CDR2: TSWWSYY and QGS. This CDR3 contains 18 residues.

A word on this clone: A much bigger clone sits one base away, suggesting this may be a read error. This same CDR3 is encoded by further DNA sequences in the sample. The chain uses TRDV2 and TRDJ1; TRDD3 agrees at 8 bases. Germline lookup yields CDR1 GEAIGNYY and CDR2 EKD. This CDR3 comprises 14 residues. After removal of 7 bases from V and 0 bases from J, the junction contained 6 bases not matched to a gene. The chain's CDR3 is CACDPLGDTDKLIF. The DNA for the CDR3 is TGTGCCTGCGACCCACTGGGGGACACCGATAAACTCATCTTT.

Concerning this clone itself: This sequence is one base from a far larger clone and is likely a read error. Other DNA sequences in this sample translate to the same CDR3. The J gene is TRDJ2, the V gene TRDV2; 10 positions match TRDD3. The germline CDR1 and CDR2 sequences are GEAIGNYY and EKD. CDR3 length equals 15 residues. CDR3 sequence reads: CACDTLGDMTAQLFF. CDR3 coding DNA: TGCGCCTGTGACACCCTGGGGGATATGACAGCACAACTCTTCTTT.